This TCR beta chain is from a study of T cells in Graves' hyperthyroidism and ophthalmopathy. Study overall: Staff took peripheral blood when the initial diagnosis was made, before any treatment began. The study, taken as a whole, reports: Blood also held most thyroid clonotypes expanded beyond 0.001. Before onset, by a median of approximately 6.8 months, the model predicted ophthalmopathy.

Germline V lookup: CDR1 SGHTA, CDR2 FQGNSA. The CDR3 sequence is 15 residues long. V was cut by 4 bases and J by 4 bases, with 17 bases left in between. The sample holds many counts of this clonotype. Its antigen is undetermined. Blood sampling occurred at first hyperthyroidism diagnosis, ahead of any ophthalmopathy symptoms. It was RNA transcripts that yielded the amplified TCR beta CDR3 regions. Researchers ran a first-round RT-PCR on the TCR CDR3 using the HTBI primer set. TCRdb ran MiXCR on the multiplex PCR reads and lists one entry per CDR3 protein. The data contain 300,000 to 450,000 distinct CDR3 sequences, about a sixth of them singletons.

The chain couples TRBV7-2 to TRBJ2-7, with a weak D call TRBD1 (6 bases). The TCR sequence derives from a woman aged 18-30 years with Graves' hyperthyroidism that later progressed to Graves' ophthalmopathy. Specimen: blood. The CDR3 nucleotides read TGTGCCAGCAGCTCCGGACAGTTTAGTAGTTACGAGCAGTACTTC. It translates to CASSSGQFSSYEQYF.